This T cell receptor beta chain emerged from a study of cytomegalovirus exposure and HLA in healthy donors. This clone came up once. No antigen is known for it. Overall study results and limits: Earlier analysis looked at TCR beta V segments, and most were productive about 87% or about 30% of the time.

60 Vbeta and 13 Jbeta primers were used in PCR. Here immunoSEQ multiplex PCR was the method, and the copy in TCRdb shows in-frame clones only, minus some. The table includes roughly 120,000 clones, under 85% detected once. This TCR came from a young woman in good health and CMV-seronegative. The sample comprised PBMCs.

The DNA for the CDR3 is TGTGCCTGGAGTCCTTTGAACAGGGGCTATGGCTACACCTTC. As protein: CAWSPLNRGYGYTF. The genes are TRBV30 and TRBJ1-2; 7 nucleotides align to TRBD1. The CDR3 has 14 amino acids. Trimming took 2 bases from V and 4 from J; bases not matched to a gene: 7. Germline CDR1 GTSNPN, CDR2 SVGIG (reference sequence).